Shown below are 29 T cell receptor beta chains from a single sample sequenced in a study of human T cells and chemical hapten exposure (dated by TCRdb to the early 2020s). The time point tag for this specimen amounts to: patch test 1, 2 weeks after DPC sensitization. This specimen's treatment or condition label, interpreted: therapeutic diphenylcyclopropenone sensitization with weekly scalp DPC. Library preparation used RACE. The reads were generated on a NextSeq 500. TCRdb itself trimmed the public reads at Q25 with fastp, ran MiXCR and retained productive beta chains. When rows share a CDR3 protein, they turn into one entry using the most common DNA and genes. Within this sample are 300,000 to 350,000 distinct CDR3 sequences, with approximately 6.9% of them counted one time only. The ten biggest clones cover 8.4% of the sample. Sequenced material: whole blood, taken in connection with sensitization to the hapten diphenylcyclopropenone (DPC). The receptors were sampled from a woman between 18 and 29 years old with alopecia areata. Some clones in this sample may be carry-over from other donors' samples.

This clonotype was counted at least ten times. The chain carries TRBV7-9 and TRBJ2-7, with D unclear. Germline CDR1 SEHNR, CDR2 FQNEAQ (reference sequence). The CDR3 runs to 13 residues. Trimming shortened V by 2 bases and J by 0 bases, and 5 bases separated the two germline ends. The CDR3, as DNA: TGTGCCAGCAGCTTACTGGGCTCCTACGAGCAGTACTTC. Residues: CASSLLGSYEQYF.

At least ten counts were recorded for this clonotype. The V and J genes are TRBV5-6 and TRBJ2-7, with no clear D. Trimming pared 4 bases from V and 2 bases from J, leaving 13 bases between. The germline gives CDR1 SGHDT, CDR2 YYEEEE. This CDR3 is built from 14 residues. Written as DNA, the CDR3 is TGTGCCAGCAGCCCCTTGAGGTACACCTACGAGCAGTACTTC. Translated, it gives CASSPLRYTYEQYF.

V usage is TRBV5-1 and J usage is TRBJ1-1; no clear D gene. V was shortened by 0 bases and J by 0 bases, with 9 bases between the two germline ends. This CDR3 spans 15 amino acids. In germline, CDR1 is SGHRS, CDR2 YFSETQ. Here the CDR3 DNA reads TGCGCCAGCAGCTTGGGAGGCACCATGAACACTGAAGCTTTCTTT. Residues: CASSLGGTMNTEAFF. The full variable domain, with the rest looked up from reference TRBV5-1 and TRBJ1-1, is KAGVTQTPRYLIKTRGQQVTLSCSPISGHRSVSWYQQTPGQGLQFLFEYFSETQRNKGNFPGRFSGRQFSNSRSEMNVSTLELGDSALYLCASSLGGTMNTEAFFGQGTRLTVV.

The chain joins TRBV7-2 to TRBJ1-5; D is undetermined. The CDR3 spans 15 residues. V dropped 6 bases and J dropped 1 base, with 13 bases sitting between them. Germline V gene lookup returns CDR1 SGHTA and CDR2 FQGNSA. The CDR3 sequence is CASSPVMGSNQPQHF. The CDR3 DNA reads TGTGCCAGCAGTCCGGTGATGGGGAGCAATCAGCCCCAGCATTTT. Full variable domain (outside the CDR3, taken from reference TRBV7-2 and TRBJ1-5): GAGVSQSPSNKVTEKGKDVELRCDPISGHTALYWYRQSLGQGLEFLIYFQGNSAPDKSGLPSDRFSAERTGGSVSTLTIQRTQQEDSAVYLCASSPVMGSNQPQHFGDGTRLSIL.

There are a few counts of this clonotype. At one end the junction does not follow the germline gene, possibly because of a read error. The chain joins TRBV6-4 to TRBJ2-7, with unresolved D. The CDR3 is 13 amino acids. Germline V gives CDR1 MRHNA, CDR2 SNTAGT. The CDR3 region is CASSDPWTVPSPF. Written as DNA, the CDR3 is TGTGCCAGCAGTGACCCCTGGACGGTCCCCTCTCCCTTC.

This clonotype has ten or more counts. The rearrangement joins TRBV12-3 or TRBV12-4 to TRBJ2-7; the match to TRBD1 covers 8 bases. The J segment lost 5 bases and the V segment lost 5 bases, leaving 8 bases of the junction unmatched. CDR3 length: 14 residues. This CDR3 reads CASSPRTGRNEQYF. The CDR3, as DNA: TGTGCCAGCAGTCCGCGGACAGGGAGGAACGAGCAGTACTTC.

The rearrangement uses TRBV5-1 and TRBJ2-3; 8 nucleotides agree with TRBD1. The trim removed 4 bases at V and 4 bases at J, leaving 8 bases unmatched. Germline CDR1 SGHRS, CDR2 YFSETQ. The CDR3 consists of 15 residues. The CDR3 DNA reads TGCGCCAGCAGCCGAGGACAGGGTGGAGCAGATACGCAGTATTTT. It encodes CASSRGQGGADTQYF.

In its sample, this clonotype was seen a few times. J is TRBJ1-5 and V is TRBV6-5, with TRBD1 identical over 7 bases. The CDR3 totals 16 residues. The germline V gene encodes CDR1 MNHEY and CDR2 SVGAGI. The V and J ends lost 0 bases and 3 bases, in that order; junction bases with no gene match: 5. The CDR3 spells CASSYSYRGSNQPQHF. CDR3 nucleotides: TGTGCCAGCAGTTACTCATACAGGGGTTCCAATCAGCCCCAGCATTTT.

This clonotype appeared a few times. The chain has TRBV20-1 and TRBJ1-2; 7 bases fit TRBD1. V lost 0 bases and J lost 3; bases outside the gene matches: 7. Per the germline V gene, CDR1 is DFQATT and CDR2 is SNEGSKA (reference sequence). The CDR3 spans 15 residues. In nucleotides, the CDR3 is TGCAGTGCTAGAGATCAGACAGGGAGGGACTATGGCTACACCTTC. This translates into CSARDQTGRDYGYTF.

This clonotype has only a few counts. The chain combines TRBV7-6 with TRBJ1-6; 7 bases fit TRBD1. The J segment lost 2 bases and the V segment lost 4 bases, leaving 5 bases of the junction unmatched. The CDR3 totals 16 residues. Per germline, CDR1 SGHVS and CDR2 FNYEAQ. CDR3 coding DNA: TGTGCCAGCAGCTCTCAGGGGGACGCCTATAATTCACCCCTCCACTTT. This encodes CASSSQGDAYNSPLHF.

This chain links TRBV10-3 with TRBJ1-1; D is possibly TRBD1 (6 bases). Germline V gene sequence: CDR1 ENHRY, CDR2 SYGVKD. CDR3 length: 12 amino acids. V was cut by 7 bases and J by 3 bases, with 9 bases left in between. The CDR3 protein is CAIKGGDTEAFF. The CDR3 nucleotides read TGTGCCATCAAGGGGGGGGACACTGAAGCTTTCTTT.

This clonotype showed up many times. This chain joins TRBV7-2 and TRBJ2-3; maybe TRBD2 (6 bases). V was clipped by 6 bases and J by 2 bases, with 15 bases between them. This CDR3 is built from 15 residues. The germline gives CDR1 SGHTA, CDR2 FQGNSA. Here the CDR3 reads CASRDRGLFTDTQYF. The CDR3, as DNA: TGTGCCAGCAGGGACCGGGGACTGTTCACAGATACGCAGTATTTT.

In DNA, the CDR3 is TGTGCCAGCCGGACAGGGGCAAGGGACACTGAAGCTTTCTTT. Protein: CASRTGARDTEAFF. The chain employs TRBV21-1 and TRBJ1-1; no check of the table's D call, TRBD1, against the DNA was made. TRBV21-1 counts as a pseudogene. The CDR3 totals 14 residues.

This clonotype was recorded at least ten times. The CDR3 loop is CASSVRAGRDEQYF. CDR3 nucleotide sequence: TGTGCCAGCAGTGTACGAGCAGGTAGGGACGAGCAGTACTTC. The chain employs TRBV27 and TRBJ2-7; D is unresolved. The V end was cut by 5 bases, the J end by 5 bases, with 16 bases between. Looked up from germline, CDR1 is MNHEY and CDR2 is SMNVEV (reference sequence). The CDR3 totals 14 residues.

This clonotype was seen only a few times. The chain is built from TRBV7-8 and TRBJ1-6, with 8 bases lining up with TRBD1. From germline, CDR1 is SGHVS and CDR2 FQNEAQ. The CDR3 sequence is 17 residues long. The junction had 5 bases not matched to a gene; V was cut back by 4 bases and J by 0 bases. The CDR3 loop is CASSWYRGSSYNSPLHF. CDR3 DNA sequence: TGTGCCAGCAGCTGGTACAGGGGGAGCTCCTATAATTCACCCCTCCACTTT.

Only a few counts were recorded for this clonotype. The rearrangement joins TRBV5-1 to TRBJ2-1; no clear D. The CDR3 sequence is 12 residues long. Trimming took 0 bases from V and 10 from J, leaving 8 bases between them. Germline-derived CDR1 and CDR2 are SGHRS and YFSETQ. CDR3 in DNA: TGCGCCAGCAGCTTGGACAGATTGGAGCAGTTCTTC. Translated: CASSLDRLEQFF.

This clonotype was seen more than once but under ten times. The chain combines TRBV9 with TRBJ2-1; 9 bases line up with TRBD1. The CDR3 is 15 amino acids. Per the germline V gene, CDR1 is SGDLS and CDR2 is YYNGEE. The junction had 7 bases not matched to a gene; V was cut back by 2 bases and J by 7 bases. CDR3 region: CASSVGTGIGNEQFF. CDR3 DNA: TGTGCCAGCAGCGTGGGGACAGGGATCGGTAATGAGCAGTTCTTC.

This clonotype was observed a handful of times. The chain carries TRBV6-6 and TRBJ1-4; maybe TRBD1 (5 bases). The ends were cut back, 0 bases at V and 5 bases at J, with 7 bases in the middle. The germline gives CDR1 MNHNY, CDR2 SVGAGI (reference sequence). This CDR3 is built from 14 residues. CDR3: CASSYSAGNEKLFF. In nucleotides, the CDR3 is TGTGCCAGCAGTTACTCAGCAGGGAATGAAAAACTGTTTTTT.

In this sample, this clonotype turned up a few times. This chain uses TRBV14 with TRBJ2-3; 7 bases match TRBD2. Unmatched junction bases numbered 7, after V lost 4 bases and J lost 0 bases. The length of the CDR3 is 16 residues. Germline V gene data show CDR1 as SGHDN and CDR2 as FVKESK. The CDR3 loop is CASSRYGGSSTDTQYF. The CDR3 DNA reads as TGTGCCAGCAGCCGATACGGGGGGTCGAGCACAGATACGCAGTATTTT.

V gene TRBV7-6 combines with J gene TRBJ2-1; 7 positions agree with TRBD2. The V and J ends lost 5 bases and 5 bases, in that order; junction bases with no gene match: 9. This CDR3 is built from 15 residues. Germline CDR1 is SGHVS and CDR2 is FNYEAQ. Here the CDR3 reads CASSRRGDLDNEQFF. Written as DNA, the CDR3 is TGTGCCAGCAGCCGTCGGGGGGATCTAGACAATGAGCAGTTCTTC.

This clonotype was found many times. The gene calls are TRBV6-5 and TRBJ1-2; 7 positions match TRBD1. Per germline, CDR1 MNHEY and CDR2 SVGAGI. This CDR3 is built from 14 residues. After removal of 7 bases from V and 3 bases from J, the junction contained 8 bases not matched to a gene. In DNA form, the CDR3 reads TGTGCCAGCATTTCTACCGGGACAGACTATGGCTACACCTTC. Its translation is CASISTGTDYGYTF.

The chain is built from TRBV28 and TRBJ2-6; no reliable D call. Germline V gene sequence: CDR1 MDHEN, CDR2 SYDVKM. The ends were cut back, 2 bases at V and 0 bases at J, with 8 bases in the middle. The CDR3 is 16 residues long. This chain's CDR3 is CASSLLSYSGANVLTF. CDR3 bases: TGTGCCAGCAGTTTACTGTCGTACTCTGGGGCCAACGTCCTGACTTTC.

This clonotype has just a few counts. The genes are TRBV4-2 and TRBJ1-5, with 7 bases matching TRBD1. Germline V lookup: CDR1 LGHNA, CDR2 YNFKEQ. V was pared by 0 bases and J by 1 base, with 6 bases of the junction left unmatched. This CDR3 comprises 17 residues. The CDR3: CASSQDRNRGSNQPQHF. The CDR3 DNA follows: TGTGCCAGCAGCCAAGATAGGAACAGGGGCAGCAATCAGCCCCAGCATTTT.

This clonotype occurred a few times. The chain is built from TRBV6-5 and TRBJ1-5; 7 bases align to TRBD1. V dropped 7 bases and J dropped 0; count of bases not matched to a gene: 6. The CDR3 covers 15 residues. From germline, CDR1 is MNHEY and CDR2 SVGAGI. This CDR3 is CASTAGTDSNQPQHF. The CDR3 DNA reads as TGTGCCAGCACCGCCGGGACAGATAGCAATCAGCCCCAGCATTTT.

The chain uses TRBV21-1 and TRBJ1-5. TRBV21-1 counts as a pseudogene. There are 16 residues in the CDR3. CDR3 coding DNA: TGTGCCAGCAGCAAACTCAGAGGGCAGCATAATCAGCCCCAGCATTTT. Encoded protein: CASSKLRGQHNQPQHF.

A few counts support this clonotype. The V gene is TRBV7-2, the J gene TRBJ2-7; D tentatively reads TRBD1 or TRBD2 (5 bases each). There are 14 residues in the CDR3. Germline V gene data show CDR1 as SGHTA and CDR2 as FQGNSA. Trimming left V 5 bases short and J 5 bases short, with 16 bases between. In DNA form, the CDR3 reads TGTGCCAGCAGCGAGGGGCAGGGTGCCCACGAGCAGTACTTC. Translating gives CASSEGQGAHEQYF. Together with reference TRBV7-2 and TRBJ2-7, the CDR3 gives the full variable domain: GAGVSQSPSNKVTEKGKDVELRCDPISGHTALYWYRQSLGQGLEFLIYFQGNSAPDKSGLPSDRFSAERTGGSVSTLTIQRTQQEDSAVYLCASSEGQGAHEQYFGPGTRLTVT.

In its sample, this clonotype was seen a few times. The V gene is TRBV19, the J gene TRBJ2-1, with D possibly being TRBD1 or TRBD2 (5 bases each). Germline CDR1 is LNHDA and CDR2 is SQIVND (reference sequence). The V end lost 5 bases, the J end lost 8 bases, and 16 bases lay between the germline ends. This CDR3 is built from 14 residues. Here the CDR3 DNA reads TGTGCCAGTAGTTTGACAGCGGCCGGCGATGAGCAGTTCTTC. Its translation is CASSLTAAGDEQFF.

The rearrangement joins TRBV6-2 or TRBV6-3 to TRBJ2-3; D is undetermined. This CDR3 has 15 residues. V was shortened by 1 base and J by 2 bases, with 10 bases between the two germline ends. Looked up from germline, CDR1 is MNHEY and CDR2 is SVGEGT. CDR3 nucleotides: TGTGCCAGCAGTTACTTAGGCGGCTACACAGATACGCAGTATTTT. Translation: CASSYLGGYTDTQYF.

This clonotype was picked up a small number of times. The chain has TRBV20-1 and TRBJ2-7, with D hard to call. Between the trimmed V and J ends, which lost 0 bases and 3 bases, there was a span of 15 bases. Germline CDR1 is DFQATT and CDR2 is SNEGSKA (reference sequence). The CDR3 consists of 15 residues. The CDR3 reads CSARDEADPHYEQYF. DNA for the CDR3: TGCAGTGCTAGAGATGAGGCAGATCCCCACTACGAGCAGTACTTC.